These 19 T cell receptor beta chains came from one sample sequenced in a study of blood T cell repertoires in COVID-19. The table came from immunoSEQ multiplex PCR; TCRdb's copy has only in-frame clones and leaves some out. The sample holds about 44,000 clones, 84% seen once. The material sequenced was peripheral blood. The source of these receptors is a human donor in a cohort sampled during active COVID-19.

The V gene is TRBV9, the J gene TRBJ1-2, with TRBD1 matching 11 bases. V lost 2 bases, J lost 2 bases, and 5 bases stayed unmatched. The CDR3 runs 16 residues. Per the germline V gene, CDR1 is SGDLS and CDR2 is YYNGEE. CDR3 in amino acids: CASSVSGTGGNYGYTF. The CDR3 DNA sequence: TGTGCCAGCAGCGTCAGCGGGACAGGGGGAAACTATGGCTACACCTTC.

This chain connects TRBV6-1 to TRBJ2-1; 9 bases are a match to TRBD2. J was trimmed by 0 bases and V by 4 bases; bases with no gene match: 10. The CDR3 runs to 18 residues. Germline-derived CDR1 and CDR2 are MNHNS and SASEGT. The CDR3 sequence is CASSGWGGGAPSYNEQFF. The CDR3 DNA sequence: TGTGCCAGCAGTGGTTGGGGCGGGGGGGCCCCCTCCTACAATGAGCAGTTCTTC.

This clone has more than one count but fewer than ten. The chain joins TRBV3-1 (or the pseudogene TRBV3-2) to TRBJ2-5; TRBD2 aligns across 9 bases. V was clipped by 1 base and J by 3 bases; unmatched bases: 9. The germline gives CDR1 LGHDT, CDR2 YNNKEL (reference sequence). This CDR3 contains 17 residues. CDR3 amino acids: CASSQGRSGGEKETQYF. As DNA, the CDR3 is TGTGCCAGCAGCCAAGGTCGTAGCGGGGGCGAAAAAGAGACCCAGTACTTC.

This chain links TRBV28 with TRBJ2-7; 10 nucleotides match TRBD2. The germline V gene has CDR1 MDHEN and CDR2 SYDVKM. The ends lost 5 bases at V and 4 bases at J; junction bases unmatched: 5. The CDR3 runs 14 residues. DNA of the CDR3: TGTGCCAGCAGTAGTAGCGGGGGGCCTTACGAGCAGTACGTC. As protein: CASSSSGGPYEQYV.

The CDR3 protein is CASSQGQGASFYGYTF. CDR3 nucleotide sequence: TGTGCCAGCAGCCAAGGACAGGGGGCGTCTTTCTATGGCTACACCTTC. V gene TRBV7-6 combines with J gene TRBJ1-2, with 11 bases fitting TRBD1. The CDR3 sequence is 16 residues long. Trimming removed 5 bases from V and 4 bases from J; junction bases left unmatched: 9. The germline V gene encodes CDR1 SGHVS and CDR2 FNYEAQ.

The chain employs TRBV5-6 and TRBJ2-7; 9 bases map to TRBD2. This CDR3 comprises 15 residues. The germline gives CDR1 SGHDT, CDR2 YYEEEE. With 1 base clipped from V and 2 bases from J, the junction kept 4 bases outside the gene matches. The CDR3 coding sequence is TGTGCCAGCAGCTTGAAGGCGGGGGGGGCCTACGAGCAGTACGTC. Translating gives CASSLKAGGAYEQYV.

The V and J genes are TRBV10-3 and TRBJ2-1; 13 nucleotides agree with TRBD2. The trim removed 7 bases at V and 6 bases at J, leaving 6 bases unmatched. This CDR3 is 15 amino acids long. Germline CDR1 ENHRY, CDR2 SYGVKD. This CDR3 reads CAINPTSGGANEQFF. The CDR3 nucleotides read TGTGCCATCAATCCTACTAGCGGGGGGGCCAATGAGCAGTTCTTC.

The chain recombines TRBV27 with TRBJ1-4; 8 bases align to TRBD1. In germline, CDR1 is MNHEY, CDR2 SMNVEV (reference sequence). This CDR3 contains 14 residues. The trim removed 3 bases at V and 5 bases at J, leaving 2 bases unmatched. The CDR3 sequence: CASSLDRANEKLFF. CDR3 nucleotides: TGTGCCAGCAGTTTGGACAGGGCCAATGAAAAACTGTTTTTT.

The sample holds one count of this clone. This chain joins TRBV7-2 and TRBJ2-7; the match to TRBD2 covers 10 bases. The CDR3 covers 16 residues. V lost 5 bases to trimming and J lost 4 bases; unmatched junction nucleotides: 11. Germline CDR1 and CDR2: SGHTA and FQGNSA. The CDR3 nucleotides read TGTGCCAGCAGCCCAATCAAGCGGGGGGGCAGGTACGAGCAGTACTTC. Amino acid sequence: CASSPIKRGGRYEQYF.

In DNA, the CDR3 is TGTGCCAGCAGCTTGGGAGGACTAGGGAACTACGAGCAGTACTTC. Translated, it gives CASSLGGLGNYEQYF. This chain connects TRBV5-4 to TRBJ2-7; 7 nucleotides match TRBD2. Trimming took 0 bases from V and 3 from J; bases not matched to a gene: 6. The CDR3 is made up of 15 amino acids. CDR1 and CDR2 from the germline V gene are SGHNT and YYREEE (reference sequence).

The V gene is TRBV4-3, the J gene TRBJ2-3; D might be TRBD2 (6 bases). The V gene lost 0 bases and the J gene lost 1 base, with 14 bases spanning the gap. The CDR3 covers 17 residues. Germline V CDR1 and CDR2: LGHNA, YSLEER. The CDR3: CASSQEYGGVGTDTQYF. Written as DNA, the CDR3 is TGCGCCAGCAGCCAAGAATACGGGGGAGTAGGCACAGATACGCAGTATTTT.

The V call is TRBV6-6, the J call TRBJ1-6; 7 bases fit TRBD1. Trimming cost V 5 bases and J 0 bases; bases outside gene matches: 16. Germline V gene lookup returns CDR1 MNHNY and CDR2 SVGAGI (reference sequence). CDR3 length: 20 amino acids. The CDR3 protein is CASSPGTVASSSSYNSPLHF. The CDR3 DNA is TGTGCCAGCAGTCCGGGGACAGTAGCTTCCTCGAGCTCCTATAATTCACCCCTCCACTTT.

This chain joins TRBV9 and TRBJ2-1; 9 bases match TRBD2. This CDR3 is 15 amino acids long. The V segment lost 4 bases and the J segment 6 bases; nucleotides outside the gene matches: 8. Germline V gives CDR1 SGDLS, CDR2 YYNGEE. DNA of the CDR3: TGTGCCAGCAGCACGAGCGGGGGGCCCGGCAATGAGCAGTTCTTC. Its protein product is CASSTSGGPGNEQFF.

The chain is built from TRBV7-9 and TRBJ1-3, with D maybe TRBD1 (5 bases). CDR1 is SEHNR and CDR2 is FQNEAQ in the germline V gene (reference sequence). CDR3 length: 17 residues. V lost 3 bases to trimming and J lost 1 base, with 16 bases between them. The CDR3 protein is CASSFSRESSSGNTIYF. The CDR3 DNA follows: TGTGCCAGCAGCTTCAGCAGGGAATCATCATCTGGAAACACCATATATTTT.

The chain uses TRBV6-5 and TRBJ1-1; possible D gene TRBD1, 6 bases. CDR3 length equals 15 residues. Trimming stripped 2 bases from V and 0 bases from J, with 10 bases between. Per the germline V gene, CDR1 is MNHEY and CDR2 is SVGAGI. The DNA for the CDR3 is TGTGCCAGCAGTTACGGGGGCGCGGTGAACACTGAAGCTTTCTTT. Its protein product is CASSYGGAVNTEAFF.

This clone was seen more than once but under ten times. CDR3 nucleotides: TGTGCCAGCAGCCCGGTAACCGGGGAGCTGTTTTTT. This codes for CASSPVTGELFF. The rearrangement links TRBV6-6 to TRBJ2-2; D is unclear. V dropped 6 bases and J dropped 5 bases, with 7 bases sitting between them. The CDR3 is 12 amino acids. Germline V lookup: CDR1 MNHNY, CDR2 SVGAGI (reference sequence).

V is TRBV12-3 or TRBV12-4 and J is TRBJ2-7, with D tentatively TRBD1 (5 bases). V lost 7 bases and J lost 1, with 8 bases in between. CDR3 size: 12 residues. The CDR3 loop is CASTRQSYEQYF. The DNA of the CDR3 is TGTGCCAGCACAAGACAGTCCTACGAGCAGTACTTC.

The J gene is TRBJ2-1, the V gene TRBV7-9; D is ambiguous. Per germline, CDR1 SEHNR and CDR2 FQNEAQ (reference sequence). V was shortened by 6 bases and J by 3 bases, with 6 bases between the two germline ends. CDR3 length: 12 amino acids. CDR3 nucleotides: TGTGCCAGCAGTTCAGGCTACAATGAGCAGTTCTTC. It encodes CASSSGYNEQFF.

The chain employs TRBV9 and TRBJ2-1, with a weak D call TRBD2 (5 bases). CDR1 and CDR2 (germline): SGDLS, YYNGEE. V was pared by 0 bases and J by 0 bases, with 10 bases between. This CDR3 is built from 16 residues. DNA of the CDR3: TGTGCCAGCAGCGTAGATCCGGGGAACTCCTACAATGAGCAGTTCTTC. Its translation is CASSVDPGNSYNEQFF.